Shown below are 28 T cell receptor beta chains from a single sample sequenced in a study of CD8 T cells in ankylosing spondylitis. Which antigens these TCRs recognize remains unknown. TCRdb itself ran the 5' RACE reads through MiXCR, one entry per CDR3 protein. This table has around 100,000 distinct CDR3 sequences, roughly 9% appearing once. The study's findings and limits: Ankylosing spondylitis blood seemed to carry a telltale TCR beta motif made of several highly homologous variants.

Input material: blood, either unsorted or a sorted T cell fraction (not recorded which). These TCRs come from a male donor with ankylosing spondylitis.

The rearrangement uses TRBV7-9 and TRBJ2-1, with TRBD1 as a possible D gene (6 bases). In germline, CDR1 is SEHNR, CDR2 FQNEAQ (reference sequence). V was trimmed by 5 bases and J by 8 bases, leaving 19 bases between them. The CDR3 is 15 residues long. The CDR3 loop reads CASSHRDIPNHEQFF. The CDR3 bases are TGTGCCAGCAGCCACCGGGACATACCAAATCATGAGCAGTTCTTC. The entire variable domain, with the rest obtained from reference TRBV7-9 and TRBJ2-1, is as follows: DTGVSQNPRHKITKRGQNVTFRCDPISEHNRLYWYRQTLGQGPEFLTYFQNEAQLEKSRLLSDRFSAERPKGSFSTLEIQRTEQGDSAMYLCASSHRDIPNHEQFFGPGTRLTVL.

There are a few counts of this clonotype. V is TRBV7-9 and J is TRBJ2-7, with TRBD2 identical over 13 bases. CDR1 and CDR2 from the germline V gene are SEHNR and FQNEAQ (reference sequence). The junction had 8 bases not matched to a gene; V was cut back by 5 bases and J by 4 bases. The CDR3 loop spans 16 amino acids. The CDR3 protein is CASSTTRTSGRYEQYV. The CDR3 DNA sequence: TGTGCCAGCAGCACAACCCGGACTAGCGGGAGATACGAGCAGTACGTC.

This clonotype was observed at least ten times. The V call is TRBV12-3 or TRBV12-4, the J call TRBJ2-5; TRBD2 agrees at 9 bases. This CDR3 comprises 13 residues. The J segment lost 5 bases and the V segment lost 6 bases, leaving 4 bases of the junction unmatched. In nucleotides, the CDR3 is TGTGCCAGCAGAGATAGCGGGAGTGAGACCCAGTACTTC. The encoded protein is CASRDSGSETQYF.

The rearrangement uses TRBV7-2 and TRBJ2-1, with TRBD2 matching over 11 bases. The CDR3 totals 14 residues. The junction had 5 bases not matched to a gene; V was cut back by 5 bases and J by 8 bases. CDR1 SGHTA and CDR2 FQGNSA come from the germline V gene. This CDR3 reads CASSPGTSGYEQFF. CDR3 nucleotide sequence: TGTGCCAGCAGCCCAGGGACTAGCGGATATGAGCAGTTCTTC.

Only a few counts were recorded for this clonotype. The CDR3 nucleotides are TGCGCCAGCAGTGAACGTCAGGAGTACACTGAAGCTTTCTTT. It is translated as CASSERQEYTEAFF. The chain employs TRBV10-1 and TRBJ1-1; D not resolved. The germline V gene encodes CDR1 WNHNN and CDR2 SYGVQD (reference sequence). This CDR3 has 14 residues. V lost 3 bases and J 3 bases, leaving 11 bases between the germline ends.

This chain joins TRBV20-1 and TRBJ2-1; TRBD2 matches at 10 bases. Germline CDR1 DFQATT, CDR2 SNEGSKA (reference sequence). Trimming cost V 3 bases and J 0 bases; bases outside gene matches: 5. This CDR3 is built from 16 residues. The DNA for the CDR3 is TGCAGTGCTAGTGACAGCGGGAGGGCCTCCTACAATGAGCAGTTCTTC. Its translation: CSASDSGRASYNEQFF.

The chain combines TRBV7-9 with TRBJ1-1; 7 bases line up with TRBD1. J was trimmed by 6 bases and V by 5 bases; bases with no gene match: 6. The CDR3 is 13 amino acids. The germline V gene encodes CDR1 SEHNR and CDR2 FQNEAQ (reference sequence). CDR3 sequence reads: CASSPGGAPEAFF. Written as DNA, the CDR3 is TGTGCCAGCAGCCCAGGGGGGGCCCCTGAAGCTTTCTTT.

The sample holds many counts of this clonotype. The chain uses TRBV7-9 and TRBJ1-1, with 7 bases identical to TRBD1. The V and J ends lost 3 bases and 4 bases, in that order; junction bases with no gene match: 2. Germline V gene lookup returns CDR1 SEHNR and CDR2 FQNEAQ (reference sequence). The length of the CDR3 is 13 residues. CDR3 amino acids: CASSFAGGTEAFF. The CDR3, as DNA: TGTGCCAGCAGCTTCGCAGGGGGCACTGAAGCTTTCTTT.

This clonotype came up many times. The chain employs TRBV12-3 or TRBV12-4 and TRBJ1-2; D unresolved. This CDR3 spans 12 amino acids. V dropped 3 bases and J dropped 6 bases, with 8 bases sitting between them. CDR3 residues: CASSFSGDGYTF. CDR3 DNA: TGTGCCAGCAGTTTTTCAGGTGATGGCTACACCTTC.

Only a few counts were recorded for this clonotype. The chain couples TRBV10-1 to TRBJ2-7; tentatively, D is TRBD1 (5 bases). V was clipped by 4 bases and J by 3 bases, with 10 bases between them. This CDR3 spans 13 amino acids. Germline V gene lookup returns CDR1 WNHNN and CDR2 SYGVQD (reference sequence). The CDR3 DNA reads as TGCGCCAGCAGTGGGAACAGGCTCTACGAGCAGTACTTC. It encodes CASSGNRLYEQYF.

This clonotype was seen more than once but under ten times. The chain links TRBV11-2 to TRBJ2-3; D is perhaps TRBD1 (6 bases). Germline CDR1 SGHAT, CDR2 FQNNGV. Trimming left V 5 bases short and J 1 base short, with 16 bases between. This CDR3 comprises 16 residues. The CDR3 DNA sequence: TGTGCCAGCAGCCCGCAGGGGAATGGTGGCACAGATACGCAGTATTTT. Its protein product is CASSPQGNGGTDTQYF.

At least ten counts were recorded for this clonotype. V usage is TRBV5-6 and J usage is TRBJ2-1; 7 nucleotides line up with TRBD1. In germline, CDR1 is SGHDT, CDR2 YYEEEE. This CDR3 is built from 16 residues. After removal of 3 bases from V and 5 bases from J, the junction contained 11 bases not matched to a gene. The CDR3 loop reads CASSSPGTEANNEQFF. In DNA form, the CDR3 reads TGTGCCAGCAGCTCTCCCGGGACAGAAGCAAACAATGAGCAGTTCTTC. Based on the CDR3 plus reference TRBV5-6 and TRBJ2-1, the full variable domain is DAGVTQSPTHLIKTRGQQVTLRCSPKSGHDTVSWYQQALGQGPQFIFQYYEEEERQRGNFPDRFSGHQFPNYSSELNVNALLLGDSALYLCASSSPGTEANNEQFFGPGTRLTVL.

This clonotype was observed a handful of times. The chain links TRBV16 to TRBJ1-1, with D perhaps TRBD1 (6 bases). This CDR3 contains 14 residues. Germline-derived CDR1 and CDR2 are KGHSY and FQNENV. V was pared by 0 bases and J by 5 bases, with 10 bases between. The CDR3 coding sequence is TGTGCCAGCAGCCAATCCAGGCAGGGGACTGAAGCTTTCTTT. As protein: CASSQSRQGTEAFF.

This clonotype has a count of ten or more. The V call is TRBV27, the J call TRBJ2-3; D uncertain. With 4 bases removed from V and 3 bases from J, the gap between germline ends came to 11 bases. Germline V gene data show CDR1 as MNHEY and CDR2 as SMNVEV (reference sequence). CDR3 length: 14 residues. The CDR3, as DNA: TGTGCCAGCAGTTACCTGGAACAAACAGATACGCAGTATTTT. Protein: CASSYLEQTDTQYF.

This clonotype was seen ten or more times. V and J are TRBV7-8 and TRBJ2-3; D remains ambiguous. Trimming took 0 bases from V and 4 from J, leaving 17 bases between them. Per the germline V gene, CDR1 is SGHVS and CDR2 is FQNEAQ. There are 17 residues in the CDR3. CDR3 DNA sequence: TGTGCCAGCAGCTTAGCAACAGCCTCACCCCTATCAGATACGCAGTATTTT. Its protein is CASSLATASPLSDTQYF. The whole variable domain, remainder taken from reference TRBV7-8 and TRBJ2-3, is GAGVSQSPRYKVAKRGQDVALRCDPISGHVSLFWYQQALGQGPEFLTYFQNEAQLDKSGLPSDRFFAERPEGSVSTLKIQRTQQEDSAVYLCASSLATASPLSDTQYFGPGTRLTVL.

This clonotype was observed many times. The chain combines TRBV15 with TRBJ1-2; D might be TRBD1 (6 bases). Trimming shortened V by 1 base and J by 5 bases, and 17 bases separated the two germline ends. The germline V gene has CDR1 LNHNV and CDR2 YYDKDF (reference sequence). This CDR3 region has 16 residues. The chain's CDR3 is CATSRVVRGDTYGYTF. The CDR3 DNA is TGTGCCACCAGCAGAGTCGTACGGGGGGACACATATGGCTACACCTTC. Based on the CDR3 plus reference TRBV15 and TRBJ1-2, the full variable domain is DAMVIQNPRYQVTQFGKPVTLSCSQTLNHNVMYWYQQKSSQAPKLLFHYYDKDFNNEADTPDNFQSRRPNTSFCFLDIRSPGLGDTAMYLCATSRVVRGDTYGYTFGSGTRLTVV.

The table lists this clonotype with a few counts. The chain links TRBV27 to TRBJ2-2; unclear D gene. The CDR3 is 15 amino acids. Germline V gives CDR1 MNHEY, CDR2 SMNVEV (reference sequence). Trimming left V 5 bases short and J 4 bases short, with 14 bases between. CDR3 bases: TGTGCCAGCAGTGCGACACTTCTAATCACCGGGGAGCTGTTTTTT. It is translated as CASSATLLITGELFF.

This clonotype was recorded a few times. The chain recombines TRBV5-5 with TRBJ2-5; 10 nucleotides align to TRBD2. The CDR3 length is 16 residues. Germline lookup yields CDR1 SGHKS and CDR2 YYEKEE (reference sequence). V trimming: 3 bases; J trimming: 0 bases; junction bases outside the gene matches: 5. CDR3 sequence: CASSSTGTSDQETQYF. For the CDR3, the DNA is TGTGCCAGCAGCTCAACCGGGACTAGCGACCAAGAGACCCAGTACTTC.

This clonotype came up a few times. The CDR3 nucleotides read TGTGCCAGCAGTCCCTCACGGGGTAGCACAGATACGCAGTATTTT. It encodes CASSPSRGSTDTQYF. This chain uses TRBV6-1 with TRBJ2-3, with D perhaps matching TRBD2 (5 bases). Trimming took 5 bases from V and 0 from J, leaving 12 bases between them. CDR1 MNHNS and CDR2 SASEGT come from the germline V gene. This CDR3 has 15 residues.

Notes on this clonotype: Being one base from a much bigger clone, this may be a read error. The CDR3 coding sequence is TGTGCCGGCAGCTCTAGCGGGAGGACTGAGCAGTTCTTC. This codes for CAGSSSGRTEQFF. The chain is built from TRBV13 and TRBJ2-1, with TRBD2 identical over 11 bases. The germline CDR1 and CDR2 sequences are PRHDT and FYEKMQ (reference sequence). This CDR3 is built from 13 residues. The full variable domain, completed using reference TRBV13 and TRBJ2-1, is AAGVIQSPRHLIKEKRETATLKCYPIPRHDTVYWYQQGPGQDPQFLISFYEKMQSDKGSIPDRFSAQQFSDYHSELNMSSLELGDSALYFCAGSSSGRTEQFFGPGTRLTVL.

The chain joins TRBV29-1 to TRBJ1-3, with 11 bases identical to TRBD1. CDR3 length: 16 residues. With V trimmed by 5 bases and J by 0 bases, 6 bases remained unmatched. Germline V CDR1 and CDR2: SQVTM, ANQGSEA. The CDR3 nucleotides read TGCAGCGTTCTCCAGGGGACAGGGGGCTCTGGAAACACCATATATTTT. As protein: CSVLQGTGGSGNTIYF.

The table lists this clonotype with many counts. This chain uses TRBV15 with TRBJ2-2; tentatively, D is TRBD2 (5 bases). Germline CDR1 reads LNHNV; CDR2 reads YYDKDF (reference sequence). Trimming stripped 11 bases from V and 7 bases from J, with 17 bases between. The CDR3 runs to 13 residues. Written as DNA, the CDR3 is TGTGCCGCAGGCCCAAGTGGGAGCGGGGAGCTGTTTTTT. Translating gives CAAGPSGSGELFF.

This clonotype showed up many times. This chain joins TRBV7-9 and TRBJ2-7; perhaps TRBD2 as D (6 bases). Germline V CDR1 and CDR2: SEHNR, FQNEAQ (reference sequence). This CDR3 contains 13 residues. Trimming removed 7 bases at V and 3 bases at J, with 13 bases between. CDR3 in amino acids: CASNSRGNYEQYF. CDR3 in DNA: TGTGCCAGCAACTCCCGCGGGAACTACGAGCAGTACTTC.

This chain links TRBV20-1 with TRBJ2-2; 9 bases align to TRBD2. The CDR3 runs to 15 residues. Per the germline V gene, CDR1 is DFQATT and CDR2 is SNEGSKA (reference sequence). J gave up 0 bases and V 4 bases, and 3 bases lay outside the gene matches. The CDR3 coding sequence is TGCAGTGCTACGGCTAGCGGGGCGAACACCGGGGAGCTGTTTTTT. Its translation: CSATASGANTGELFF.

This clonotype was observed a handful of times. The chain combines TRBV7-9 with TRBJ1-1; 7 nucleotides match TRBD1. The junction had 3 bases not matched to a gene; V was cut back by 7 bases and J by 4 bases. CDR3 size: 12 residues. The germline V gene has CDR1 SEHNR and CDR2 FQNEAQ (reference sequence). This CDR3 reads CASTSGGTEAFF. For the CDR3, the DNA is TGTGCCAGCACCTCAGGGGGCACTGAAGCTTTCTTT.

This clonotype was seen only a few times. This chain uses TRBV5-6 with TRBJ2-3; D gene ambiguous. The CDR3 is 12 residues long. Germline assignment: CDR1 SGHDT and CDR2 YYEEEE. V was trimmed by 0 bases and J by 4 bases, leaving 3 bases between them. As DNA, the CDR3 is TGTGCCAGCAGCTTGGTATCAGATACGCAGTATTTT. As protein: CASSLVSDTQYF.

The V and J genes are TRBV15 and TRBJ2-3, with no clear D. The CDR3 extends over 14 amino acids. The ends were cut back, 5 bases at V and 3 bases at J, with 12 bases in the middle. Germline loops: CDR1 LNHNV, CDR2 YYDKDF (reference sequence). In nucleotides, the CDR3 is TGTGCCACCAGCCGGTCCGGTGAGACAGATACGCAGTATTTT. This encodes CATSRSGETDTQYF.

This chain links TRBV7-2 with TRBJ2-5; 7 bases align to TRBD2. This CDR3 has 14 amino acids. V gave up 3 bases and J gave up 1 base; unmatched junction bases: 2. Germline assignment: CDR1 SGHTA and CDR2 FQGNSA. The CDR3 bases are TGTGCCAGCAGCTTTGCTAGCGGCCAAGAGACCCAGTACTTC. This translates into CASSFASGQETQYF.